The source of this T cell receptor (beta chain) is a study of cytomegalovirus exposure and HLA in healthy donors. General study results and limits: Sequences of the TCR beta chain were said to predict the HLA-A and HLA-B alleles of most subjects accurately. CMV serostatus was the sole immune exposure data available.

60 Vbeta and 13 Jbeta primers were used in PCR. The data were produced by immunoSEQ multiplex PCR, yet TCRdb's version contains in-frame clones alone and is incomplete. The profile shows roughly 100,000 clones, roughly 66% of them singletons. As to this clone: Antigen specificity is unknown.

Sample: PBMCs. This TCR came from a woman aged 45-65 years in good health and CMV-seronegative.

The chain's CDR3 is CASSPLVLGANNEQFF. CDR3 nucleotides: TGTGCCAGCAGCCCCCTAGTTCTGGGGGCCAACAATGAGCAGTTCTTC. This sequence joins TRBV7-9 and TRBJ2-1, with D maybe TRBD1 (6 bases). V dropped 5 bases and J dropped 5 bases, with 19 bases sitting between them. CDR3 size: 16 residues. Germline CDR1 is SEHNR and CDR2 is FQNEAQ (reference sequence).